The 12 T cell receptor beta chains below were found in one sample sequenced in a study of T cells in Graves' hyperthyroidism and ophthalmopathy. There were TCR beta CDR3 regions amplified from RNA transcripts. RT-PCR in the first round (using the HTBI primer set) targeted the TCR CDR3. Each CDR3 protein is one row after TCRdb ran MiXCR on the multiplex PCR reads. The data contain 85,000 to 110,000 distinct CDR3 sequences, over 45% of them seen just once; the ten biggest clones take up 20% to 30%. The sequencing sample was made of blood. These receptors all come from a middle-aged man with Graves' hyperthyroidism.

This clonotype was seen repeatedly, ten times or more. J is TRBJ1-6 and V is TRBV5-6; 10 positions match TRBD1. The V segment lost 3 bases and the J segment 5 bases; nucleotides outside the gene matches: 2. This CDR3 contains 15 residues. CDR1 is SGHDT and CDR2 is YYEEEE in the germline V gene. As DNA, the CDR3 is TGTGCCAGCAGCTACGGGACAGGGGATAATTCACCCCTCCACTTT. Translating gives CASSYGTGDNSPLHF.

The V call is TRBV30, the J call TRBJ2-6; no firm D call. CDR3 length equals 15 residues. Between the trimmed V and J ends, which lost 0 bases and 1 base, there was a span of 7 bases. CDR1 and CDR2 from the germline V gene are GTSNPN and SVGIG (reference sequence). The CDR3 loop reads CAWSVQGSGANVLTF. The CDR3 DNA sequence: TGTGCCTGGAGTGTACAAGGTTCTGGGGCCAACGTCCTGACTTTC.

This clonotype was detected many times. V and J are TRBV15 and TRBJ2-3; perhaps TRBD2 as D (5 bases). The CDR3 totals 15 residues. The germline V gene encodes CDR1 LNHNV and CDR2 YYDKDF (reference sequence). V was pared by 0 bases and J by 3 bases, with 10 bases between. CDR3 nucleotide sequence: TGTGCCACCAGCAGAGAACCGGGGTGGACAGATACGCAGTATTTT. Amino acids: CATSREPGWTDTQYF.

Many counts were recorded for this clonotype. The V call is TRBV19, the J call TRBJ1-1, with D possibly being TRBD1 (5 bases). Trimming removed 6 bases from V and 3 bases from J, with 14 bases in between. Germline values: CDR1 LNHDA, CDR2 SQIVND (reference sequence). CDR3 size: 14 residues. In DNA, the CDR3 is TGTGCCAGTAGGACTGACGGGGGGGACACTGAAGCTTTCTTT. Protein sequence: CASRTDGGDTEAFF.

The chain recombines TRBV5-1 with TRBJ2-1; the D call may be TRBD1 or TRBD2 (5 bases each). CDR1 is SGHRS, CDR2 YFSETQ, per germline. Trimming shortened V by 3 bases and J by 7 bases, and 11 bases separated the two germline ends. The length of the CDR3 is 13 residues. Written as DNA, the CDR3 is TGCGCCAGCAGCTGGGGGTCAACTAATGAGCAGTTCTTC. Translated, it gives CASSWGSTNEQFF.

This clonotype appeared many times. V gene TRBV14 combines with J gene TRBJ2-5, with 11 positions matching TRBD2. V lost 4 bases to trimming and J lost 1 base; unmatched junction nucleotides: 5. This CDR3 comprises 16 residues. From germline, CDR1 is SGHDN and CDR2 FVKESK. CDR3 sequence (DNA): TGTGCCAGCAGCCGAAGGACTAGCGGGCTCCAAGAGACCCAGTACTTC. Translation gives CASSRRTSGLQETQYF.

This clonotype showed up many times. An end of the junction does not agree with germline; a read error may underlie this. The chain links TRBV5-4 to TRBJ1-1, with D possibly being TRBD1 (5 bases). Germline V CDR1 and CDR2: SGHNT, YYREEE (reference sequence). The CDR3 runs to 14 residues. In nucleotides, the CDR3 is TGCGCCAGCAGCTTGGGGGTGGGGAACACTGAAGCTTTCTTT. This gives the protein CASSLGVGNTEAFF.

V and J are TRBV10-3 and TRBJ1-3, with no clear D. This CDR3 region has 13 residues. V was cut by 3 bases and J by 4 bases, with 7 bases left in between. Germline lookup yields CDR1 ENHRY and CDR2 SYGVKD. As DNA, the CDR3 is TGTGCCATCAGTGACGTCCAGGGAAACACCATATATTTT. Translating gives CAISDVQGNTIYF.

The chain couples TRBV7-8 to TRBJ2-2, with 9 bases fitting TRBD2. The CDR3 is 14 residues long. V shed 10 bases and J 3 bases; nucleotides not matched to a gene: 6. The germline V gene encodes CDR1 SGHVS and CDR2 FQNEAQ. The CDR3 DNA reads as TGTGCCACAGGGGAGCGGGGGGACACCGGGGAGCTGTTTTTT. Translation gives CATGERGDTGELFF.

The gene calls are TRBV2 and TRBJ2-1; 10 nucleotides match TRBD1. Germline trimming cut 8 bases from V and 2 bases from J; bases unmatched to any gene: 6. The CDR3 sequence is 15 residues long. Per germline, CDR1 SNHLY and CDR2 FYNNEI. The CDR3 loop reads CASLGQGHAYNEQFF. The CDR3 coding sequence is TGTGCCAGCTTGGGACAGGGGCATGCCTACAATGAGCAGTTCTTC.

This clonotype was seen at least ten times. V is TRBV15 and J is TRBJ2-3; D possibly matches TRBD1 or TRBD2 (6 bases each). The germline V and J ends were trimmed by 1 base and 1 base, with 21 bases remaining between them. Germline-derived CDR1 and CDR2 are LNHNV and YYDKDF (reference sequence). The CDR3 sequence is 19 residues long. The CDR3 reads CATSRGRGGGTTRTDTQYF. CDR3 in DNA: TGTGCCACCAGCAGAGGTAGAGGTGGCGGGACAACACGCACAGATACGCAGTATTTT.

This clonotype was picked up many times. V gene TRBV7-3 combines with J gene TRBJ2-1, with TRBD1 matching over 9 bases. J lost 3 bases, V lost 1 base, and 10 bases had no gene match. The CDR3 runs 18 residues. The V gene's germline CDR1 is SGHTA and CDR2 FQGTGA. The CDR3 region is CASSLISLLDRGYNEQFF. The CDR3 nucleotides read TGTGCCAGCAGCTTAATCTCCCTCTTGGACAGGGGCTACAATGAGCAGTTCTTC. Combining the CDR3 with reference TRBV7-3 and TRBJ2-1 gives the whole variable domain GAGVSQTPSNKVTEKGKYVELRCDPISGHTALYWYRQSLGQGPEFLIYFQGTGAADDSGLPNDRFFAVRPEGSVSTLKIQRTERGDSAVYLCASSLISLLDRGYNEQFFGPGTRLTVL.